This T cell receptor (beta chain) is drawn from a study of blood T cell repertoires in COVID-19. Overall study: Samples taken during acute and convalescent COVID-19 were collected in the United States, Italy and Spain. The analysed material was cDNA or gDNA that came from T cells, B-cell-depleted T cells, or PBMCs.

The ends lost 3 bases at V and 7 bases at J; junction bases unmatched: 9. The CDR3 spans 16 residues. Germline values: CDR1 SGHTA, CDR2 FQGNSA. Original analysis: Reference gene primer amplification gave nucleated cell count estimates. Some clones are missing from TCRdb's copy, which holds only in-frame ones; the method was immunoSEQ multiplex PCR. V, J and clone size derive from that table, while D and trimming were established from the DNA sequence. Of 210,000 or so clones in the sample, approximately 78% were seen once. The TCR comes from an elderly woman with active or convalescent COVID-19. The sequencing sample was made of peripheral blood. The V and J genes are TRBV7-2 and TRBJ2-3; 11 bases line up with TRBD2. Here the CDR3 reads CASSLTSGVGDYTQYF. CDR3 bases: TGTGCCAGCAGCTTGACTAGCGGGGTGGGGGACTATACGCAGTATTTT.